This T cell receptor (beta chain) emerged from a study of CD8+ T cells in alopecia areata (dated by TCRdb to 2016 to 2019). Notes on the research overall: Treated patients were enrolled in an open-label pilot trial of oral tofacitinib, 5 to 10 mg twice daily, for moderate-to-severe alopecia areata. Patients stayed on tofacitinib for 6 to 18 months and then had 6 months of follow-up off drug so that delayed response and recurrence could be assessed. The SALT score, which quantifies the percentage of affected scalp surface area, was used to measure disease severity in treated patients. To study T cell clonal expansion in alopecia areata, the researchers applied high-throughput TCRbeta sequencing to both the C3H/HeJ mouse model and human patients. Human TCRbeta sequencing covered scalp tissue and sorted CD4+ and CD8+ peripheral blood T cells from patchy and totalis/universalis alopecia areata patients and healthy controls. Biopsies were taken from tofacitinib-treated patients at baseline and at 4 and 24 weeks of treatment, and a later scalp biopsy was taken in several of the tofacitinib-treated patients. Scalp clonality was compared among normal scalp (n=4), patchy alopecia areata scalp (n=8), and alopecia totalis/universalis scalp (n=8). RNA came from the PAXgene miRNA kit for fixed scalp, the miRNeasy kit for PBMCs, and the RNeasy kit for mouse skin. Amplification of TCRbeta CDR3 regions was done by immunoSEQ multiplex PCR using 35 Vbeta forward primers and 13 Jbeta reverse primers.

Points on this clone: Its antigen target is currently unknown. Per-base quality was not reported, and no clone a single base away is much larger than it.

Results the study describes overall, beyond this receptor: Unlike mouse skin, which is dominated by gammadelta T cells, normal human skin has resident alphabeta T cells that are also sequenced, and this complicates analysis of the scalp TCR repertoire. During tofacitinib treatment, many expanded lesional clones stuck around in both scalp and blood, and this persistence may partly explain why relapse happens after treatment is stopped. Scalp clonality and the number of expanded CD8+ clones among the top 100 scalp clones were significantly decreased by tofacitinib. Because the treated cohort was small and had only one nonresponder, larger studies are needed to examine links between baseline CD8+ expansion and response. Higher clonality and more expanded CD8+ clones were observed in lesional scalp than in normal scalp, particularly in alopecia totalis/universalis, a finding suggestive of antigenic drive. Compared with mice, TCR sequences shared between patients were less clear, possibly partly because of HLA diversity across the patient population.

Reading the label with the study, this specimen's time point is: 4 weeks on oral tofacitinib. The treatment or condition label, read with the paper, signifies: oral pan-JAK inhibitor, 5-10 mg twice daily. From alopecia areata patients, peripheral blood was collected along with lesional scalp punch biopsies. After PBMCs were isolated by density centrifugation and stained for CD3, CD4 and CD8, a FACSAria was used to sort CD4+ and CD8+ T cells. Libraries were constructed by the immunoSEQ multiplex PCR assay. To provide template for TCR sequencing, every sample had RNA extracted and reverse transcribed into cDNA. SuperScript III was used to make first-strand cDNA, primed with a 2:1 mix of oligo-dT and random hexamers. A synthetic immune receptor repertoire was used to measure amplification bias, and any remaining bias was corrected computationally. In the authors' own workflow: Raw reads were preprocessed to remove errors, and CDR3 was defined by IMGT conventions from the conserved cysteine to phenylalanine. Clonality was computed by normalizing Shannon entropy by log2 of the number of productive unique TCRs and subtracting the result from 1. CD4 or CD8 identity of scalp clones was inferred by cross-referencing scalp TCRbeta sequences with sorted blood CD4 and CD8 repertoires. Here the immuneACCESS table is served through TCRdb, limited to in-frame sequences with V and J called. Missing clones are a known gap in these copies; in checked studies unresolved V genes cover under half, and the rest lacks a known reason. Clone size and V and J calls were adopted from that table, with D and trimming inferred from the DNA. Here the sample has 95,000 to 100,000 clones; 50% to 75% occur a single time. The ten largest clonotypes hold around 15% of the sample.

According to the germline V gene (reference sequence), CDR1 reads GTSNPN and CDR2 reads SVGIG. Counted from cysteine to phenylalanine, this CDR3 has 15 amino acids. Just the 45-base CDR3 DNA is kept, in frame starting at base 1. The germline ends are 13 bases apart after V is trimmed by 0 bases and J by 1 base. The material sequenced was CD8+ T cells sorted from blood, taken at week 4, from a patient treated with tofacitinib. The V gene is TRBV30 and the J gene is TRBJ2-7; TRBD1 might be the D gene, on 5 matching bases. The sequence derives from a human donor with alopecia areata. In nucleotides, the sequence is TGTGCCTGGAGTGTACCCCCCGACAGATCCTACGAGCAGTACTTC. The translation is CAWSVPPDRSYEQYF.